This TCR beta chain emerged from a study of type 1 regulatory T cells (dated by TCRdb to the early 2020s). In the study overall: The study characterized an in vitro protocol that generated a Tr1-enriched, alloantigen-specific CD4 T cell product named T-allo10. T-allo10 was being tested clinically in patients with hematological malignancies who were undergoing allogeneic hematopoietic stem cell transplantation.

From the cysteine up to the phenylalanine, the CDR3 has a length of 13 residues. Only the CDR3 portion is preserved as DNA: 39 bases, with reading frame beginning at the first base. Trimming costs V 6 bases and J 4 bases, and their ends lie 16 bases apart. The germline V gene (reference sequence) sets CDR1 to DFQATT and CDR2 to SNEGSKA. Sequencing was carried out with an Illumina MiSeq. TCRdb's own reprocessing of the public reads used fastp at Q25 and MiXCR and kept productive beta chains. Every CDR3 protein is listed once, alongside the most common genes and DNA of its rows. The sample table lists over 55,000 distinct CDR3 sequences, approximately 64% of them with a count of one. The ten top clones hold about 8% of the sample. T-allo10 cells derived from donors were reported to be host alloantigen-specific and anergic, and to suppress in an alloantigen-specific manner. A note on this clonotype: Its antigen has not been determined. Per-base qualities were not stored, and no clone one base away is much larger.

Sequencing used cultured T cells, either the whole culture or a sorted T cell fraction (not recorded which). The cell subset or site label corresponds to: Tr1-enriched cell product generated in vitro against host alloantigens. The clonotype was recovered from a human donor in good health. This chain joins TRBV20-1 to TRBJ2-7, with TRBD2 as a weak D call on 7 bases. DNA sequence: TGCAGTGCCATGGGGGGGGCGGCTTACGAGCAGTACTTC. Translation gives CSAMGGAAYEQYF.